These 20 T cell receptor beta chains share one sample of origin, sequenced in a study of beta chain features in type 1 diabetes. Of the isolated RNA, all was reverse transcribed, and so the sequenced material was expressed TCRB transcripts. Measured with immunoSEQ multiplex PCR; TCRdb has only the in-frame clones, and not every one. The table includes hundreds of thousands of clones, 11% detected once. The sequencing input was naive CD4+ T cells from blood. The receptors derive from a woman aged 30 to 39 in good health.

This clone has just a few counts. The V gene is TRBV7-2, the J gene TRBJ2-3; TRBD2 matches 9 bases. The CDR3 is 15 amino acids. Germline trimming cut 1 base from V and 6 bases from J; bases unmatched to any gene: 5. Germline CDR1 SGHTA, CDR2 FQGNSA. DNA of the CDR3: TGTGCCAGCAGCTTAGGTCCGCTAGCGGGGGATACGCAGTATTTT. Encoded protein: CASSLGPLAGDTQYF.

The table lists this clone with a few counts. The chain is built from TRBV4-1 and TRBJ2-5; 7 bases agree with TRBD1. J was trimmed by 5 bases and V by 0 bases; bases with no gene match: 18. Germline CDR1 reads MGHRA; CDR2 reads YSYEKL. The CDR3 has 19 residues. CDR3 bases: TGCGCCAGCAGCCAAGATATGGCACAGGGGATTCGATCCAAGGAGACCCAGTACTTC. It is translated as CASSQDMAQGIRSKETQYF.

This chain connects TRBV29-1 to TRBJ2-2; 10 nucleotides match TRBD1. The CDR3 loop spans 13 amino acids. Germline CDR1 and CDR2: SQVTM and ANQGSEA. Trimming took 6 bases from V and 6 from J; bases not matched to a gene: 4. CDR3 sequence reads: CSVVDRGAGELFF. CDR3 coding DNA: TGCAGCGTGGTGGACAGGGGGGCCGGGGAGCTGTTTTTT.

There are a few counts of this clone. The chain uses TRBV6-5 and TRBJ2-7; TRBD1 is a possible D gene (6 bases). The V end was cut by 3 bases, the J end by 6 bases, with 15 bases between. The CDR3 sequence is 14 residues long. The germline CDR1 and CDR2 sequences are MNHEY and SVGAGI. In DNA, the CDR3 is TGTGCCAGCAGTTATTTGGACAGAGAGAGCGAGCAGTACTTC. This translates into CASSYLDRESEQYF.

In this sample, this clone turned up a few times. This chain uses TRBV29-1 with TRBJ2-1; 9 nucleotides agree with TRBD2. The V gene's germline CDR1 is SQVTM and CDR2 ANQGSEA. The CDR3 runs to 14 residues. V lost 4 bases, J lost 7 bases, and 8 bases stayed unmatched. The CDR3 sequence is CSVGGGRAVNEQFF. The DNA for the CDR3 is TGCAGCGTTGGTGGCGGGAGGGCCGTAAATGAGCAGTTCTTC.

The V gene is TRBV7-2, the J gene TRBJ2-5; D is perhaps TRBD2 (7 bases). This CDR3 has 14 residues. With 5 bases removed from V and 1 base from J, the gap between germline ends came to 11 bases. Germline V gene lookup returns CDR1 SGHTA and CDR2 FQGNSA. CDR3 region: CASSGGAAQETQYF. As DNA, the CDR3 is TGTGCCAGCAGCGGGGGGGCGGCCCAAGAGACCCAGTACTTC.

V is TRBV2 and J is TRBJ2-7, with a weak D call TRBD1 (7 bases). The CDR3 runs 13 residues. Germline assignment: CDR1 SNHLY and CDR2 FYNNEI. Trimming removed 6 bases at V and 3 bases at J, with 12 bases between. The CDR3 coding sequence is TGTGCCAGCAGGCGGGGACAGATCTACGAGCAGTACTTC. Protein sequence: CASRRGQIYEQYF.

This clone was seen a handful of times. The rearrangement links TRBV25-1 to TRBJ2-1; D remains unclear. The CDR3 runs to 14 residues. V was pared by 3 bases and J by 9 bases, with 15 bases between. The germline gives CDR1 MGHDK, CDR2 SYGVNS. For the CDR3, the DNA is TGTGCCAGCAGTGACCGGCGGCCGCCTTCTGAGCAGTTCTTC. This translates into CASSDRRPPSEQFF.

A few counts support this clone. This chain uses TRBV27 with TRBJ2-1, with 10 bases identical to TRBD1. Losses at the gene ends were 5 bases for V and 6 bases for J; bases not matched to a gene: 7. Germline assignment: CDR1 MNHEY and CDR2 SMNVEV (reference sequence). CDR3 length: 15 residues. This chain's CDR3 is CASSHPGQGRNEQFF. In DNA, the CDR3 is TGTGCCAGCAGTCACCCGGGACAGGGGCGCAATGAGCAGTTCTTC.

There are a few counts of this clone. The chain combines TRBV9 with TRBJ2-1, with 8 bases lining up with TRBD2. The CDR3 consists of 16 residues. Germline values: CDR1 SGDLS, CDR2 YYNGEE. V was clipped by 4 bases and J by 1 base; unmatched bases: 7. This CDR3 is CASSPYSGKSYNEQFF. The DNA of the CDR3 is TGTGCCAGCAGCCCTTATAGCGGGAAATCCTACAATGAGCAGTTCTTC.

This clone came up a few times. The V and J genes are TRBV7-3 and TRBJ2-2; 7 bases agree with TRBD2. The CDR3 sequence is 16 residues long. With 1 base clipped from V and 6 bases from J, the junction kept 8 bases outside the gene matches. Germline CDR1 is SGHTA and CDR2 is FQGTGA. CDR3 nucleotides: TGTGCCAGCAGCTTAAGAAGCGGGACTGGTTCCGGGGAGCTGTTTTTT. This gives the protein CASSLRSGTGSGELFF.

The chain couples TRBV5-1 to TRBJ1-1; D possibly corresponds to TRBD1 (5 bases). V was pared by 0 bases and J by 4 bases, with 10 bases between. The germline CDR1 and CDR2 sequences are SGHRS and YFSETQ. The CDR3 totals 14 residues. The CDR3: CASSLGLGGTEAFF. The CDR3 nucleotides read TGCGCCAGCAGCTTGGGCCTGGGGGGCACTGAAGCTTTCTTT.

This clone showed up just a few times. The CDR3 DNA reads TGTGCCAGCAGTTACTCTACTGACTATGGCTACACCTTC. This encodes CASSYSTDYGYTF. The rearrangement joins TRBV6-6 to TRBJ1-2, with D unresolved. V was shortened by 0 bases and J by 3 bases, with 5 bases between the two germline ends. Germline values: CDR1 MNHNY, CDR2 SVGAGI (reference sequence). This CDR3 has 13 amino acids.

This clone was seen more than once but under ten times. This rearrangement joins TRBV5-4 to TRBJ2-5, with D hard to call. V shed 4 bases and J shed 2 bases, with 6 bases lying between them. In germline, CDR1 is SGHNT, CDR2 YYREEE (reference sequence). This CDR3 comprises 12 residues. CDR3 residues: CASSRSQETQYF. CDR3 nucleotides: TGTGCCAGCAGCCGTTCTCAAGAGACCCAGTACTTC. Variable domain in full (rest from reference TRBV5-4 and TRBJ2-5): ETGVTQSPTHLIKTRGQQVTLRCSSQSGHNTVSWYQQALGQGPQFIFQYYREEENGRGNFPPRFSGLQFPNYSSELNVNALELDDSALYLCASSRSQETQYFGPGTRLLVL.

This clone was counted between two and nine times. For the CDR3, the DNA is TGCAGCGCTCAGACAAATATGAACACTGAAGCTTTCTTT. This encodes CSAQTNMNTEAFF. The chain joins TRBV29-1 to TRBJ1-1; no definite D call. Germline-derived CDR1 and CDR2 are SQVTM and ANQGSEA. CDR3 length equals 13 residues. V lost 7 bases to trimming and J lost 0 bases, with 12 bases between them.

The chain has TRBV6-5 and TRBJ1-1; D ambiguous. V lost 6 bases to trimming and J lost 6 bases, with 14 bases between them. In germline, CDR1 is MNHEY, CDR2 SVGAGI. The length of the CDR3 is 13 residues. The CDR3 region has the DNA TGTGCCAGCAGACTTGGAGGCTTACCTGAAGCTTTCTTT. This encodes CASRLGGLPEAFF.

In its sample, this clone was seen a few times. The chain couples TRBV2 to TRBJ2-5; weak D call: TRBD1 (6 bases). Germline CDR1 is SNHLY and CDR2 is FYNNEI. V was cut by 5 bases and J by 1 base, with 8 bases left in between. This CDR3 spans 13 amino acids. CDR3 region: CASSLQGQETQYF. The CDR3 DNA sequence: TGTGCCAGCAGTTTACAGGGCCAAGAGACCCAGTACTTC.

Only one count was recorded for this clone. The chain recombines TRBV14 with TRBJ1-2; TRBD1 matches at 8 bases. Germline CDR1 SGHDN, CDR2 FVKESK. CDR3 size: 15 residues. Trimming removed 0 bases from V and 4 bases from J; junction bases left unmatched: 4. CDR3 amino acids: CASSQDRGRGYGYTF. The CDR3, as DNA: TGTGCCAGCAGCCAAGACAGGGGGCGCGGCTATGGCTACACCTTC. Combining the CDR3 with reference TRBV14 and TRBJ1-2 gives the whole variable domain EAGVTQFPSHSVIEKGQTVTLRCDPISGHDNLYWYRRVMGKEIKFLLHFVKESKQDESGMPNNRFLAERTGGTYSTLKVQPAELEDSGVYFCASSQDRGRGYGYTFGSGTRLTVV.

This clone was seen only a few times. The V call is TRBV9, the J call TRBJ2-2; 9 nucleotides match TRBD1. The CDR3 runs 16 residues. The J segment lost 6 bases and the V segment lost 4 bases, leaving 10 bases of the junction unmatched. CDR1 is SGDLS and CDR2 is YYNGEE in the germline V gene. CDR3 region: CASSSDGTGRAGELFF. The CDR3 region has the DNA TGTGCCAGCAGCTCAGACGGGACAGGGCGCGCCGGGGAGCTGTTTTTT. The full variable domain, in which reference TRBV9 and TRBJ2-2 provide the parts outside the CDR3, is DSGVTQTPKHLITATGQRVTLRCSPRSGDLSVYWYQQSLDQGLQFLIQYYNGEERAKGNILERFSAQQFPDLHSELNLSSLELGDSALYFCASSSDGTGRAGELFFGEGSRLTVL.

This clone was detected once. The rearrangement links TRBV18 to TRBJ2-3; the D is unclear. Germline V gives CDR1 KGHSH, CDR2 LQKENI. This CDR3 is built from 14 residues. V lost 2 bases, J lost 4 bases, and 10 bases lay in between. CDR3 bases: TGTGCCAGCTCACCATCTGAGCGCGCAGATACGCAGTATTTT. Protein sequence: CASSPSERADTQYF.